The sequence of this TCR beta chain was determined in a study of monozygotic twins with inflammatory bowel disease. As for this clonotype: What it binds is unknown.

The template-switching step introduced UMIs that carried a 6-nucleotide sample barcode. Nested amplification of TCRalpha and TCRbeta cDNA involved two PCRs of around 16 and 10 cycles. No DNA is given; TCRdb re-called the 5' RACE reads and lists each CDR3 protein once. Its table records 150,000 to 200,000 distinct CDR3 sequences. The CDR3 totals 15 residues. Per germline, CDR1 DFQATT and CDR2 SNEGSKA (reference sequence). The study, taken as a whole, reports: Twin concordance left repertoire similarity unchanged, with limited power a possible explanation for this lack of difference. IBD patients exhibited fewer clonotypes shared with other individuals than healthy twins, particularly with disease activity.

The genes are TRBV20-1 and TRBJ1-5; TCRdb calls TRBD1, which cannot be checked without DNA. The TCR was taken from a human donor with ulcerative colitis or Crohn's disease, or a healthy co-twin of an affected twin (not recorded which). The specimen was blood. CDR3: CSAKGTGGFGQPQHF.